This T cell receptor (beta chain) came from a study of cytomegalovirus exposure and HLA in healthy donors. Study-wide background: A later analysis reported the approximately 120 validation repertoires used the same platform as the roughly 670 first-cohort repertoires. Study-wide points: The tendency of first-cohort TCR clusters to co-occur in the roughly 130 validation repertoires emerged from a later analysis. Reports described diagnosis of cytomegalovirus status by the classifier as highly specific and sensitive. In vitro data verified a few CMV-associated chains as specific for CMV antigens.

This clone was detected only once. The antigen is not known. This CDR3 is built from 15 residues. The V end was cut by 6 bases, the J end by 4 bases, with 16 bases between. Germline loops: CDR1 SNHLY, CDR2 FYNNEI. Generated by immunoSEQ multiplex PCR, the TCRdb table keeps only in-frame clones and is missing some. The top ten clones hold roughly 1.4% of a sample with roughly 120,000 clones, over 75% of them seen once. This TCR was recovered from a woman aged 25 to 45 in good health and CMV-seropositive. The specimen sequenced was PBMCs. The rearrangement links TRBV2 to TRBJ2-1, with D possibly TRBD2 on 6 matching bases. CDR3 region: CASRDRDLRYNEQFF. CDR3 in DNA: TGTGCCAGCAGGGACCGGGACTTGAGATACAATGAGCAGTTCTTC.